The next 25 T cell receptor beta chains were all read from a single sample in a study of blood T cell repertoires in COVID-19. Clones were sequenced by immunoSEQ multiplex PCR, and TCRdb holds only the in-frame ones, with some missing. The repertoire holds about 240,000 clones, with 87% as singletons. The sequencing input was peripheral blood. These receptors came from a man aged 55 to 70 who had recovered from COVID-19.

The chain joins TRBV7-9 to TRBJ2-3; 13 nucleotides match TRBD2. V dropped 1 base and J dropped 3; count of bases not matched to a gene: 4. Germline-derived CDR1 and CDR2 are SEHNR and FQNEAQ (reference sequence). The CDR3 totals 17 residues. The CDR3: CASSLGLAGGSTDTQYF. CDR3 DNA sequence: TGTGCCAGCAGCTTAGGACTAGCGGGGGGTAGTACAGATACGCAGTATTTT.

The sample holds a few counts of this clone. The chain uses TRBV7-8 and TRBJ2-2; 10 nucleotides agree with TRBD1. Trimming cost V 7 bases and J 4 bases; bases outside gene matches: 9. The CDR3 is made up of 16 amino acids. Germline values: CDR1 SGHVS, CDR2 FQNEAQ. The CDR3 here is CASIKPGQGSTGELFF. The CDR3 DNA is TGTGCCAGCATCAAACCGGGACAGGGGAGCACCGGGGAGCTGTTTTTT.

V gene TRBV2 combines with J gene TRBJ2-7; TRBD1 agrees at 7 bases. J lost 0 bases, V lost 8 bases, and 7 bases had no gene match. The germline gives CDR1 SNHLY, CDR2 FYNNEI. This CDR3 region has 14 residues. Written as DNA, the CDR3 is TGTGCCAGCTACGGGACAGAGAGCTCCTACGAGCAGTACGTC. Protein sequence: CASYGTESSYEQYV.

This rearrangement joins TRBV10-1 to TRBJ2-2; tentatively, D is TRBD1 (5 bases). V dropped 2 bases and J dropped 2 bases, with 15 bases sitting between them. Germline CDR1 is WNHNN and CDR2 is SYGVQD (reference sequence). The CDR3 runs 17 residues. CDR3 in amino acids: CASSEKVREGNTGELFF. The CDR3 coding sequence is TGCGCCAGCAGTGAGAAGGTCAGGGAAGGAAACACCGGGGAGCTGTTTTTT.

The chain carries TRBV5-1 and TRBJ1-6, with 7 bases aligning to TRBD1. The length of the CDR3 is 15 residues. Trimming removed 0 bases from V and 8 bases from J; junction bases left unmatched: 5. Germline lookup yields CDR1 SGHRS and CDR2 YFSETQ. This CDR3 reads CASSLAGTAYSPLHF. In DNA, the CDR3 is TGCGCCAGCAGCTTGGCCGGGACAGCGTATTCACCCCTCCACTTT.

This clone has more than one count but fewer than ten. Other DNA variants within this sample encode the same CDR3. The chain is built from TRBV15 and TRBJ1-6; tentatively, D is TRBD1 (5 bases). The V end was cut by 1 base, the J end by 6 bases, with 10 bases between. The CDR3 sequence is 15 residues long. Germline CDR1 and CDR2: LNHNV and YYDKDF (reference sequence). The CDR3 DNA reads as TGTGCCACCAGCAGAGGGAGGGGTGGTAATTCACCCCTCCACTTT. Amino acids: CATSRGRGGNSPLHF.

Written as DNA, the CDR3 is TGCGCCAGCAGCTCCCAGGCGAACACTGAAGCTTTCTTT. Translation gives CASSSQANTEAFF. J is TRBJ1-1 and V is TRBV5-1; D unresolved. V dropped 3 bases and J dropped 1 base, with 7 bases sitting between them. This CDR3 is 13 amino acids long. The V gene's germline CDR1 is SGHRS and CDR2 YFSETQ.

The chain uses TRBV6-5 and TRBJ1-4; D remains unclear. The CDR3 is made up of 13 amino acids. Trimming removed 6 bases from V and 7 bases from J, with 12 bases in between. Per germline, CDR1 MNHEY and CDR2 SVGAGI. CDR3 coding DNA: TGTGCCAGCAGGGGCCCAGGTAGTGAAAAACTGTTTTTT. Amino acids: CASRGPGSEKLFF.

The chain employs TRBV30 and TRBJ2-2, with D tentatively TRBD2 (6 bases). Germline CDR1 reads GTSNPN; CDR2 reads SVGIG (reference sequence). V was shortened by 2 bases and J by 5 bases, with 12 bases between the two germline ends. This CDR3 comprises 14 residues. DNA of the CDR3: TGTGCCTGGAGTTTGGACTACCAGACCGGGGAGCTGTTTTTT. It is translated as CAWSLDYQTGELFF.

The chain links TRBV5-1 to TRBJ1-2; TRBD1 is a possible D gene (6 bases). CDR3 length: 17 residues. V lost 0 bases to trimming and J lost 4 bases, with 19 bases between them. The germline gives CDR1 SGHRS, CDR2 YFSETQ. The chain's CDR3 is CASSLALAGTKGYGYTF. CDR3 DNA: TGCGCCAGCAGCTTGGCCCTCGCCGGGACAAAAGGCTATGGCTACACCTTC.

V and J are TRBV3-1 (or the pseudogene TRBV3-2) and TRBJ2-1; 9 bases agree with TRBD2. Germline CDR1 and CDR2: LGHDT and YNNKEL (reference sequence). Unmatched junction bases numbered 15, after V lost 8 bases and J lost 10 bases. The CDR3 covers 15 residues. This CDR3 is CASSVLAGGLGEQFF. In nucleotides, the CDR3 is TGTGCCAGCTCAGTCCTGGCGGGGGGGCTAGGGGAGCAGTTCTTC.

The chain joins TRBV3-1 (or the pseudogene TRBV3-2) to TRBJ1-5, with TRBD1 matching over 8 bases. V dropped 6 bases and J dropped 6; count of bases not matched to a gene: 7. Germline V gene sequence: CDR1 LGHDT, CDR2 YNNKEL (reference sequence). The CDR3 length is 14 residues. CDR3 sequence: CASSDRGWGQPQHF. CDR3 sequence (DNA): TGTGCCAGCAGTGACAGGGGATGGGGTCAGCCCCAGCATTTT.

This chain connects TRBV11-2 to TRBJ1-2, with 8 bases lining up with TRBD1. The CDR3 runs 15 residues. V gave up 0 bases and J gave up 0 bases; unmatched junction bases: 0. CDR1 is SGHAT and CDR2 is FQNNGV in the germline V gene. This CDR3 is CASSLEGQANYGYTF. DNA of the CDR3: TGTGCCAGCAGCTTAGAGGGACAGGCTAACTATGGCTACACCTTC.

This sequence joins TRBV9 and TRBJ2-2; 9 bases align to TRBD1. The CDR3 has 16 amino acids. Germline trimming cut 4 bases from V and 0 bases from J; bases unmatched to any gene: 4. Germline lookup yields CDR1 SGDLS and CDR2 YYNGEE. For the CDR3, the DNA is TGTGCCAGCAGCCTCACAGGGGGCGCGAACACCGGGGAGCTGTTTTTT. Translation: CASSLTGGANTGELFF.

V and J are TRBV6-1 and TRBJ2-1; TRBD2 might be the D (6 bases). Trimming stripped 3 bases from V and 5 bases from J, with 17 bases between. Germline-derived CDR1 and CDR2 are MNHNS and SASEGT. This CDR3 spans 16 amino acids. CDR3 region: CASSDYGRTTDNEQFF. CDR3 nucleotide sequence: TGTGCCAGCAGTGATTACGGCAGGACTACAGACAATGAGCAGTTCTTC.

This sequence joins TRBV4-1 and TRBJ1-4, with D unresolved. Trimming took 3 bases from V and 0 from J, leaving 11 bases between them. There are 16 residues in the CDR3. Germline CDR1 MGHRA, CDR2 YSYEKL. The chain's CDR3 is CASSHQAAATNEKLFF. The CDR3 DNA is TGCGCCAGCAGCCACCAAGCTGCCGCAACTAATGAAAAACTGTTTTTT.

The CDR3 spells CSVEDQTPTEAFF. The CDR3 DNA sequence: TGCAGCGTTGAAGATCAGACTCCCACTGAAGCTTTCTTT. The chain employs TRBV29-1 and TRBJ1-1, with D uncertain. This CDR3 region has 13 residues. Per germline, CDR1 SQVTM and CDR2 ANQGSEA. The ends were cut back, 0 bases at V and 4 bases at J, with 9 bases in the middle.

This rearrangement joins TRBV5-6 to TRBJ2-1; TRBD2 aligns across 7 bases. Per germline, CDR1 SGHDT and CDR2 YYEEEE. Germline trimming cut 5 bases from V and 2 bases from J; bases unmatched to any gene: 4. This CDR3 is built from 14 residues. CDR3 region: CASRRRGAYNEQFF. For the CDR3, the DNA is TGTGCCAGCAGACGACGGGGGGCCTACAATGAGCAGTTCTTC.

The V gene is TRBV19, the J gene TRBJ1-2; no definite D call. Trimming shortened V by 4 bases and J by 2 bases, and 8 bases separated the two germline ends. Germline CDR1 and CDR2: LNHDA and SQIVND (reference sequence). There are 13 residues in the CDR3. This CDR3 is CASSNEANYGYTF. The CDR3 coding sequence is TGTGCCAGTAGTAACGAGGCCAACTATGGCTACACCTTC.

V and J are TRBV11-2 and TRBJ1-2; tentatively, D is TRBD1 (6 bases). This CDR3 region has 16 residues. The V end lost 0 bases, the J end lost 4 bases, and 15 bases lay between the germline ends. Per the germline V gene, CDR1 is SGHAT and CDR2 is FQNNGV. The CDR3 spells CASSLDPTGPPYGYTF. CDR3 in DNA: TGTGCCAGCAGCTTAGATCCAACAGGGCCTCCCTATGGCTACACCTTC.

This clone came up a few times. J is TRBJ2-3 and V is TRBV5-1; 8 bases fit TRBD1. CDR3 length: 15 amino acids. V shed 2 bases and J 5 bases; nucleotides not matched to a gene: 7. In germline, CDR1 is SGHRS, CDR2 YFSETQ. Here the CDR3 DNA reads TGCGCCAGCAGCTTTGACGGGGGACAGGTAGATACGCAGTATTTT. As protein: CASSFDGGQVDTQYF.

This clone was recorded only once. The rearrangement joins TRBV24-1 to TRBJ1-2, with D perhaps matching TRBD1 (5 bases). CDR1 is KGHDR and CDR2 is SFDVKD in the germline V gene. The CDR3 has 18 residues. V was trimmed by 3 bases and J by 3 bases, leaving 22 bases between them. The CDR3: CATSDRPKPGGYHYGYTF. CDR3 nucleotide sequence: TGTGCCACCAGTGATCGCCCAAAACCCGGGGGGTACCACTATGGCTACACCTTC.

The CDR3 spells CASSEQRGRHNEQFF. The CDR3 coding sequence is TGTGCCAGCAGTGAACAGCGGGGCCGACACAATGAGCAGTTCTTC. The chain recombines TRBV2 with TRBJ2-1; 7 bases fit TRBD2. Germline loops: CDR1 SNHLY, CDR2 FYNNEI. J lost 5 bases, V lost 2 bases, and 6 bases had no gene match. The CDR3 is 15 residues long.

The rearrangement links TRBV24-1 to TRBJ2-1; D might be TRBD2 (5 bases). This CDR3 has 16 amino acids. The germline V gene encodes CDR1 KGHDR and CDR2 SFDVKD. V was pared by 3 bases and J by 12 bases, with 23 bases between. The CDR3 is CATSDPGPREPRRQFF. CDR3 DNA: TGTGCCACCAGTGATCCAGGACCGAGGGAACCGAGGCGGCAGTTCTTC.

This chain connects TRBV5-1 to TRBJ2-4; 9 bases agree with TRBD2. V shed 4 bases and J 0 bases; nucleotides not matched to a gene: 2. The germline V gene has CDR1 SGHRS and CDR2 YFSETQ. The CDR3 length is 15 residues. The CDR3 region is CASSQTSGAKNIQYF. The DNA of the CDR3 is TGCGCCAGCAGCCAGACTAGCGGAGCCAAAAACATTCAGTACTTC.